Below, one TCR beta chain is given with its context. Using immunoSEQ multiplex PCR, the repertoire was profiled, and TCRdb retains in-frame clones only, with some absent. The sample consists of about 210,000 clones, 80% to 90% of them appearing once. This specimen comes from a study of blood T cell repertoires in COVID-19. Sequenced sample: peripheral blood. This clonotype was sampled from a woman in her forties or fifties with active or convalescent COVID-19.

CDR3 residues: CASSLPGNQPQHF. As DNA, the CDR3 is TGTGCCAGCAGCTTACCAGGCAATCAGCCCCAGCATTTT. The chain is built from TRBV7-9 and TRBJ1-5; unclear D gene. Deletions cut 2 bases from V and 2 bases from J, with 4 bases between. The CDR3 loop spans 13 amino acids. The germline CDR1 and CDR2 sequences are SEHNR and FQNEAQ (reference sequence).